This T cell receptor (beta chain) was captured by sequencing in a study of OX40 agonist ivuxolimab in advanced cancers. Data came from immunoSEQ multiplex PCR; TCRdb stores just in-frame clones and leaves some out. The table records about 70,000 clones, roughly 80% of them present only once. The V gene lost 0 bases and the J gene lost 5 bases, with 17 bases spanning the gap. Germline V gene sequence: CDR1 SGHRS, CDR2 YFSETQ. This CDR3 is built from 16 residues. The sequencing used CD4+ or CD8+ T cells sorted from blood, collected in a trial of the OX40 agonist ivuxolimab. This TCR was recovered from an adult with an advanced solid tumor such as melanoma, head and neck, liver or kidney cancer. The rearrangement uses TRBV5-1 and TRBJ2-5; the D gene is possibly TRBD1 (6 bases). The CDR3 DNA is TGCGCCAGCAGCTTGGGGCAGGGGCGCGGCCTGGAGACCCAGTACTTC. This encodes CASSLGQGRGLETQYF.